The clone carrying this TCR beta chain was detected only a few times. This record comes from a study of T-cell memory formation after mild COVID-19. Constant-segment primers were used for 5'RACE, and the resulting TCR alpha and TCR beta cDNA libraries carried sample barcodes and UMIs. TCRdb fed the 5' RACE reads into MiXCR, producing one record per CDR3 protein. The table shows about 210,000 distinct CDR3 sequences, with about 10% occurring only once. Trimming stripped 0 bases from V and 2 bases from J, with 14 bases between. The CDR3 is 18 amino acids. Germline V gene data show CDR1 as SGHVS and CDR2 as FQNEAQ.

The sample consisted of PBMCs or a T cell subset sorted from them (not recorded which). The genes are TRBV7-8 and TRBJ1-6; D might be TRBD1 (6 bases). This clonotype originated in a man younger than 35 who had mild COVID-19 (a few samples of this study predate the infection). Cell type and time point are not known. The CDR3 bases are TGTGCCAGCAGCTTAGCAAGGCTAGGGGGTACCTATAATTCACCCCTCCACTTT. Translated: CASSLARLGGTYNSPLHF.